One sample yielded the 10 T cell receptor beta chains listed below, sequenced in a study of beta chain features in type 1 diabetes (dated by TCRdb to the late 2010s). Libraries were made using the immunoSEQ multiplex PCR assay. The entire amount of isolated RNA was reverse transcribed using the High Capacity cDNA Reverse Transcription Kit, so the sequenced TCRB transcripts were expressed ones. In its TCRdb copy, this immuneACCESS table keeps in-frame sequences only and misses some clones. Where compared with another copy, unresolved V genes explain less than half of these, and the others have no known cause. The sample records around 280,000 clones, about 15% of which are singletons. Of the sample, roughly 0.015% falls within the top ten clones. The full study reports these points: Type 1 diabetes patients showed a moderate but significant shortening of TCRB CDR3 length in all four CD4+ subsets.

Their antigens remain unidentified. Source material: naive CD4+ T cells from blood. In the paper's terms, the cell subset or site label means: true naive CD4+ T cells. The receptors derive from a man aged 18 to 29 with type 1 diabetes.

The CDR3 coding sequence is TGTGCCAGCAGTGGGCTTCCGGGACAGGGTTTCTCTGAAGCTTTCTTT. Amino acid sequence: CASSGLPGQGFSEAFF. The gene calls are TRBV6-1 and TRBJ1-1; the match to TRBD1 covers 9 bases. Germline V gene data show CDR1 as MNHNS and CDR2 as SASEGT. The CDR3 runs 16 residues. Germline trimming cut 4 bases from V and 6 bases from J; bases unmatched to any gene: 12.

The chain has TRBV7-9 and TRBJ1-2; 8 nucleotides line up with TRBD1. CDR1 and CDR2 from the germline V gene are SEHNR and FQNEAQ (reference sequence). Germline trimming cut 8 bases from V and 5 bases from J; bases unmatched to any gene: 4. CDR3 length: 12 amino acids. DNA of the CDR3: TGTGCCAGCGGACAGGGACCTTATGGCTACACCTTC. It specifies CASGQGPYGYTF.

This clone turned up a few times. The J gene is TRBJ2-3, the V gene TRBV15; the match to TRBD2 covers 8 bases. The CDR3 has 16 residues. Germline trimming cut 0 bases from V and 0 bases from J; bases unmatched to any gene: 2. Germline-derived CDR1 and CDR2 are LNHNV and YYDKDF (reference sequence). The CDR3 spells CATSRDAGGSTDTQYF. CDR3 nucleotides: TGTGCCACCAGCAGAGACGCGGGGGGTAGCACAGATACGCAGTATTTT.

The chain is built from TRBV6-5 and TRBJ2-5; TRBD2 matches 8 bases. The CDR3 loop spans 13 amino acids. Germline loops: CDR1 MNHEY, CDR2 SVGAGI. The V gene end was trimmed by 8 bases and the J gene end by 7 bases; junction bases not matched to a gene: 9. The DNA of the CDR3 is TGTGCCAGCCGGACGGGAGGGTCAGGGACCCAGTACTTC. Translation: CASRTGGSGTQYF.

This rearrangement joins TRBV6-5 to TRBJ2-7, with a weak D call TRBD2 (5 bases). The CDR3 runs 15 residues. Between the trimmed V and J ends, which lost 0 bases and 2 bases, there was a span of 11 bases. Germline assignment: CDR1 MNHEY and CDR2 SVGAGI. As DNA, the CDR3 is TGTGCCAGCAGTTACTCGGGGTCGGGAACCTACGAGCAGTACTTC. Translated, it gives CASSYSGSGTYEQYF.

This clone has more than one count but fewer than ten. CDR3 bases: TGTGCCAGCAGCGTCGGGGAGACCCGGAACACTGAAGCTTTCTTT. Its protein product is CASSVGETRNTEAFF. The V gene is TRBV9, the J gene TRBJ1-1; no clear D. The germline CDR1 and CDR2 sequences are SGDLS and YYNGEE. The length of the CDR3 is 15 residues. V was pared by 2 bases and J by 1 base, with 12 bases between. Drawing the rest from reference TRBV9 and TRBJ1-1, the complete variable domain is DSGVTQTPKHLITATGQRVTLRCSPRSGDLSVYWYQQSLDQGLQFLIQYYNGEERAKGNILERFSAQQFPDLHSELNLSSLELGDSALYFCASSVGETRNTEAFFGQGTRLTVV.

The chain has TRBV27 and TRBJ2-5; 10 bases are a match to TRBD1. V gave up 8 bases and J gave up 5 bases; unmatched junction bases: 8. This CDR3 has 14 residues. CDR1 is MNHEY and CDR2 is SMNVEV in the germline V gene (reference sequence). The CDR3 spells CASWERTGGETQYF. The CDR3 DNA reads TGTGCCAGCTGGGAGCGGACAGGGGGGGAGACCCAGTACTTC.

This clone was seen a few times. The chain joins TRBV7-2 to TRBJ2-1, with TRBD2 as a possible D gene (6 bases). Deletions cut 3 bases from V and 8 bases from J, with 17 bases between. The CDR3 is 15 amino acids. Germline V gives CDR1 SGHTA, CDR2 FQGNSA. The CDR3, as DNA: TGTGCCAGCAGCTTCGGGACTGATAAGCGGGATGAGCAGTTCTTC. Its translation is CASSFGTDKRDEQFF.

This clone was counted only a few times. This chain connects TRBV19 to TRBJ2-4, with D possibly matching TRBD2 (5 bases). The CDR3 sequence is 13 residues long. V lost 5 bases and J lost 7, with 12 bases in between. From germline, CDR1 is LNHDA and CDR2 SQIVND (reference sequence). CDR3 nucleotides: TGTGCCAGTAGTCCGCGGACGGGGAACATTCAGTACTTC. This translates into CASSPRTGNIQYF.

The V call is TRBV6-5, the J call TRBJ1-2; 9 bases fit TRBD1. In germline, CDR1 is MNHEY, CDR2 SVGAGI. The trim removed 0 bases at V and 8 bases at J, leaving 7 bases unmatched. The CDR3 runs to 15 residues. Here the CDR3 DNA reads TGTGCCAGCAGTTACTCCGGGACAGGGTTTAGGGGCTACACCTTC. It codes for CASSYSGTGFRGYTF.